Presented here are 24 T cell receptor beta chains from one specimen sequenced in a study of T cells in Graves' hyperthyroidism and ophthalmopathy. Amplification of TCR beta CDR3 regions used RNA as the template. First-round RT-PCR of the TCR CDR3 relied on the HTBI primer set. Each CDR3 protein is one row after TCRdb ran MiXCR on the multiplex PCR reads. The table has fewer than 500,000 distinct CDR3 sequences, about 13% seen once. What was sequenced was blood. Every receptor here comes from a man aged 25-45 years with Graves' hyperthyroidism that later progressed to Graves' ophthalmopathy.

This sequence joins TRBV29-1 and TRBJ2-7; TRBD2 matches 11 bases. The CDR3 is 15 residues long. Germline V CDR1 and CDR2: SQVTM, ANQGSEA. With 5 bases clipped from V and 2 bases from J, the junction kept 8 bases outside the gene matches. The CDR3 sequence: CSVKFGTSGTYEQYF. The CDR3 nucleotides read TGCAGCGTTAAATTCGGGACTAGCGGTACCTACGAGCAGTACTTC.

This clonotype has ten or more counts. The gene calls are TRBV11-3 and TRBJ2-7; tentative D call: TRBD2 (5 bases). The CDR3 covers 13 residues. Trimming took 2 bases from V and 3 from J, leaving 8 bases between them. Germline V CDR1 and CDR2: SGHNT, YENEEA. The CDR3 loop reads CASSLPGYYEQYF. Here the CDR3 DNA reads TGTGCCAGCAGCTTACCGGGATACTACGAGCAGTACTTC.

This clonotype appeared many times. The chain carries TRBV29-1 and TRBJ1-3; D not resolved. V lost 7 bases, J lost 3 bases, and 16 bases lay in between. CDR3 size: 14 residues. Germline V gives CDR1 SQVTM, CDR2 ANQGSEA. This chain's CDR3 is CSADGLKDGNTIYF. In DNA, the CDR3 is TGCAGCGCAGACGGACTGAAGGATGGAAACACCATATATTTT.

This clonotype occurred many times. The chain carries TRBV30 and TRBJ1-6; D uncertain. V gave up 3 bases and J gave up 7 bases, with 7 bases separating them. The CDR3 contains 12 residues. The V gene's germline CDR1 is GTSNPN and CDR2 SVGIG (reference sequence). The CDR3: CAWRGWNSPLHF. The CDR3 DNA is TGTGCCTGGAGAGGGTGGAATTCACCCCTCCACTTT.

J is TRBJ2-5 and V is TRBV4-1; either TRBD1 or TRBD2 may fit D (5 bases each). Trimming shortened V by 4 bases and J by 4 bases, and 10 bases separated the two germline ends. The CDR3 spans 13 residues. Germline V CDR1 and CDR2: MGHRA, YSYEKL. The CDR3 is CASSLGPIETQYF. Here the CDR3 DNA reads TGCGCCAGCAGCCTGGGACCAATAGAGACCCAGTACTTC.

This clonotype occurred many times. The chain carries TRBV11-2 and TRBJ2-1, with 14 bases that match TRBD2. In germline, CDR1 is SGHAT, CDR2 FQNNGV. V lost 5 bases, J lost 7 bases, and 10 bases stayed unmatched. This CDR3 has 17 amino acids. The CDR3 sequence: CASSGRLAGGPRNEQFF. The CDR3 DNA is TGTGCCAGCAGCGGACGACTAGCGGGGGGGCCTCGGAATGAGCAGTTCTTC.

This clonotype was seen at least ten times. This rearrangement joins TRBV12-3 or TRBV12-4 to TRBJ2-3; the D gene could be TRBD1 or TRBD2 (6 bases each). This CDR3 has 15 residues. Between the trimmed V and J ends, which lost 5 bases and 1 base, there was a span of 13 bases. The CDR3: CASSPFRGRTDTQYF. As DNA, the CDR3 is TGTGCCAGCAGTCCCTTTCGGGGGCGCACAGATACGCAGTATTTT.

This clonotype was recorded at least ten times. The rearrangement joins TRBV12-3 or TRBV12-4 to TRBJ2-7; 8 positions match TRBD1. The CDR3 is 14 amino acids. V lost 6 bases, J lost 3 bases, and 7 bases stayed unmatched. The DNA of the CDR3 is TGTGCCAGCAGCCGCGGACAGGGCGTCTACGAGCAGTACTTC. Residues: CASSRGQGVYEQYF.

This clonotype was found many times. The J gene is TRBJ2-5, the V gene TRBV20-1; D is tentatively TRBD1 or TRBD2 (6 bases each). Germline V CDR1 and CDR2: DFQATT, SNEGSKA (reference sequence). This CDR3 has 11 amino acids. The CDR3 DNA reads TGCGGAGGGGGTAGCGGAGAGACCCAGTACTTC. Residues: CGGGSGETQYF.

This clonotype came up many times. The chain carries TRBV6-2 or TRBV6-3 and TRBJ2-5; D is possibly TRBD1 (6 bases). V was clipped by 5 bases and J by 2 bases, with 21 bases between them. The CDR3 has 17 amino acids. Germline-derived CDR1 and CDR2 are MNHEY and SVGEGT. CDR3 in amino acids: CASSQRTASALQETQYF. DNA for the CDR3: TGTGCCAGCAGTCAGCGGACAGCAAGTGCCCTTCAAGAGACCCAGTACTTC.

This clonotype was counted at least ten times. DNA of the CDR3: TGTGCCAGCAGCTGGGGGGATGGCAGGGGGCGCGAGCAGTACTTC. Encoded protein: CASSWGDGRGREQYF. The gene calls are TRBV11-3 and TRBJ2-7; the match to TRBD1 covers 8 bases. V lost 4 bases and J lost 6; bases outside the gene matches: 11. This CDR3 region has 15 residues. Germline V gives CDR1 SGHNT, CDR2 YENEEA.

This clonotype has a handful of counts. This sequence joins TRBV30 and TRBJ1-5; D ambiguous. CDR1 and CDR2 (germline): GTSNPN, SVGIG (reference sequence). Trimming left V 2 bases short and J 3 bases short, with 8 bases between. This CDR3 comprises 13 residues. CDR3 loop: CAWSRFSNQPQHF. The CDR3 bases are TGTGCCTGGAGTCGATTTTCCAATCAGCCCCAGCATTTT. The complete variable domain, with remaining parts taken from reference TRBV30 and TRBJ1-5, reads SQTIHQWPATLVQPVGSPLSLECTVEGTSNPNLYWYRQAAGRGLQLLFYSVGIGQISSEVPQNLSASRPQDRQFILSSKKLLLSDSGFYLCAWSRFSNQPQHFGDGTRLSIL.

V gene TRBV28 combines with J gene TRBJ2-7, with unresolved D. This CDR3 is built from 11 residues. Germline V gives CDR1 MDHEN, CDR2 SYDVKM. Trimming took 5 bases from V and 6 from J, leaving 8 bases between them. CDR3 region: CASSRLGEQYF. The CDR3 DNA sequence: TGTGCCAGCAGTCGCCTAGGCGAGCAGTACTTC. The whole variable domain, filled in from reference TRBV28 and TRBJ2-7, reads DVKVTQSSRYLVKRTGEKVFLECVQDMDHENMFWYRQDPGLGLRLIYFSYDVKMKEKGDIPEGYSVSREKKERFSLILESASTNQTSMYLCASSRLGEQYFGPGTRLTVT.

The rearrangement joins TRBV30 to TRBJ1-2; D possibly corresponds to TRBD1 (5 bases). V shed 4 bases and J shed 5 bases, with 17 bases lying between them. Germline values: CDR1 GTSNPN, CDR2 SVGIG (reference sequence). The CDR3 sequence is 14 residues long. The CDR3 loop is CAWTGIGAQYGYTF. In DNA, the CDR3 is TGTGCCTGGACAGGGATTGGGGCGCAATATGGCTACACCTTC.

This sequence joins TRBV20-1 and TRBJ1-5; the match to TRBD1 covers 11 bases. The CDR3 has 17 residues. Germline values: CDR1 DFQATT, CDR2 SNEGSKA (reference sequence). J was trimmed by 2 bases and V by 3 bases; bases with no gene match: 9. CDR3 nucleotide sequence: TGCAGTGCTAGTGTTGGACAGGGGGCTAGGGGCAATCAGCCCCAGCATTTT. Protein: CSASVGQGARGNQPQHF.

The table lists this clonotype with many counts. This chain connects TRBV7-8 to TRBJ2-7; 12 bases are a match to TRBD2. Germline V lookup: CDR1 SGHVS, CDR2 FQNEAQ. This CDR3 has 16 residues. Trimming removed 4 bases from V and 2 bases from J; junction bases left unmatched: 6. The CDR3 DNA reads TGTGCCAGCAGCTCTATAGGACTAGCGGGGACCTACGAGCAGTACTTC. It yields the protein CASSSIGLAGTYEQYF.

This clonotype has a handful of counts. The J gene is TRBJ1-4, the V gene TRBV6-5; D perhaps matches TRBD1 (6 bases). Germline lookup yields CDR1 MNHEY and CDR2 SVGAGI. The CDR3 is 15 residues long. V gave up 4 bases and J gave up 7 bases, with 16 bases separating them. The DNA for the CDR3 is TGTGCCAGCAGTTCACGGGGGGGGGCCGGTGAAAAACTGTTTTTT. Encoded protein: CASSSRGGAGEKLFF.

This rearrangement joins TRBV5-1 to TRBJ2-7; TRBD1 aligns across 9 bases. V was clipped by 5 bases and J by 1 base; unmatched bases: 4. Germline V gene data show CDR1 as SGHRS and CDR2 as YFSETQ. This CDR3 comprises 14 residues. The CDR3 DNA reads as TGCGCCAGCAGTGGCGGACAGGGGTCCTACGAGCAGTACTTC. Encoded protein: CASSGGQGSYEQYF.

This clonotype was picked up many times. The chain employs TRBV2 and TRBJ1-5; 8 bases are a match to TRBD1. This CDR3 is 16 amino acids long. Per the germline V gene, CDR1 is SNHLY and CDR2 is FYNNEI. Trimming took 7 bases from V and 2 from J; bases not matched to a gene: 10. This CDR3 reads CASTVSGGRGNQPQHF. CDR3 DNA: TGTGCCAGCACGGTGTCAGGGGGCCGAGGCAATCAGCCCCAGCATTTT. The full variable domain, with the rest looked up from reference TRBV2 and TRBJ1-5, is EPEVTQTPSHQVTQMGQEVILRCVPISNHLYFYWYRQILGQKVEFLVSFYNNEISEKSEIFDDQFSVERPDGSNFTLKIRSTKLEDSAMYFCASTVSGGRGNQPQHFGDGTRLSIL.

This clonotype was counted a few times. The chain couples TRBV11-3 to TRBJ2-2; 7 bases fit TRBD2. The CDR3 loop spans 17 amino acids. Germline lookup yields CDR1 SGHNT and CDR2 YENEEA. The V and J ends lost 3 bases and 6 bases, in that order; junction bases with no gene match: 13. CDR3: CASSLTGGPSYPGELFF. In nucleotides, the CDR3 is TGTGCCAGCAGCTTGACGGGGGGACCCTCTTATCCCGGGGAGCTGTTTTTT.

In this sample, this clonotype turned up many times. The CDR3 is CASSPGERFQETQYF. The DNA of the CDR3 is TGTGCCAGCTCACCAGGGGAGAGGTTCCAAGAGACCCAGTACTTC. This chain links TRBV18 with TRBJ2-5; D may be TRBD2 (5 bases). V shed 2 bases and J shed 1 base, with 11 bases lying between them. This CDR3 is built from 15 residues. The germline gives CDR1 KGHSH, CDR2 LQKENI.

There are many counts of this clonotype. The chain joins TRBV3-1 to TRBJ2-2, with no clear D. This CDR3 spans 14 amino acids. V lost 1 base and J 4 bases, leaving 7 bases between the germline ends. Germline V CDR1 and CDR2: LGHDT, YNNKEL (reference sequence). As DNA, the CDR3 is TGTGCCAGCAGCCAAGGGGCAAGCACCGGGGAGCTGTTTTTT. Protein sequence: CASSQGASTGELFF.

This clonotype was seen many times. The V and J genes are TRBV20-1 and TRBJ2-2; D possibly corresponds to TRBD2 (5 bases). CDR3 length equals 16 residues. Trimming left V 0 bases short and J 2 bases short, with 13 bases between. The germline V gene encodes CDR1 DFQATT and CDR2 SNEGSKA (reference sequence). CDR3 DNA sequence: TGCAGTGCTAGAGATGCCAGCGGTCCTAACACCGGGGAGCTGTTTTTT. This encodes CSARDASGPNTGELFF.

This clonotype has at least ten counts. CDR3 nucleotides: TGCAGTGCTAGAGATGCGGGACATACGAACACCGGGGAGCTGTTTTTT. Translating it yields CSARDAGHTNTGELFF. This chain uses TRBV20-1 with TRBJ2-2, with D perhaps assigned TRBD1 or TRBD2 (6 bases each). The CDR3 length is 16 residues. Germline V CDR1 and CDR2: DFQATT, SNEGSKA (reference sequence). V was cut by 0 bases and J by 0 bases, with 11 bases left in between.